These 20 T cell receptor beta chains came from one sample sequenced in a study of T cell responses to AZD1222 COVID-19 vaccine. Repertoires were generated with immunoSEQ multiplex PCR, while TCRdb's copy carries only in-frame clones and drops some. This table has approximately 26,000 clones, about 88% appearing once. The starting material was peripheral blood, obtained 28 days after the second AZD1222 dose. Every receptor here comes from an adult who received the AZD1222 COVID-19 vaccine.

V is TRBV5-1 and J is TRBJ2-2; the D gene is possibly TRBD1 (5 bases). The germline V and J ends were trimmed by 1 base and 7 bases, with 17 bases remaining between them. CDR1 is SGHRS, CDR2 YFSETQ, per germline. This CDR3 region has 16 residues. In DNA, the CDR3 is TGCGCCAGCAGCTTGACCAGGGCGGTCGATCTCGGGGAGCTGTTTTTT. Residues: CASSLTRAVDLGELFF.

The V call is TRBV5-1, the J call TRBJ2-3, with 9 positions matching TRBD2. V lost 7 bases to trimming and J lost 2 bases; unmatched junction nucleotides: 11. The V gene's germline CDR1 is SGHRS and CDR2 YFSETQ. The CDR3 extends over 16 amino acids. The CDR3 DNA reads TGCGCCAGCGTTAGCGCAGCGGGGGGCCCCACAGATACGCAGTATTTT. Its translation is CASVSAAGGPTDTQYF.

The CDR3 DNA reads TGCAGCGTTGACGGAGGGGGAAACAAGAACACTGAAGCTTTCTTT. This gives the protein CSVDGGGNKNTEAFF. The rearrangement links TRBV29-1 to TRBJ1-1, with a possible D match to TRBD1 (6 bases). Trimming stripped 3 bases from V and 1 base from J, with 15 bases between. In germline, CDR1 is SQVTM, CDR2 ANQGSEA. This CDR3 spans 15 amino acids.

About this clone itself: One end of the junction does not line up with germline, which may come from a read error. The V call is TRBV4-2, the J call TRBJ2-3, with TRBD2 identical over 9 bases. The germline gives CDR1 LGHNA, CDR2 YNFKEQ. The CDR3 runs to 12 residues. CDR3 in amino acids: CASSQVRLAVVF. In DNA form, the CDR3 reads TGTGCCAGCAGCCAAGTGCGACTAGCGGTGGTTTTT.

The rearrangement uses TRBV5-8 and TRBJ2-2; TRBD1 might be the D (6 bases). Germline V gene data show CDR1 as SGHTS and CDR2 as YDEGEE. The CDR3 sequence is 15 residues long. The ends were cut back, 1 base at V and 1 base at J, with 8 bases in the middle. CDR3 coding DNA: TGTGCCAGCAGCTTGATGGGACAGAACACCGGGGAGCTGTTTTTT. Its protein product is CASSLMGQNTGELFF.

V gene TRBV2 combines with J gene TRBJ2-4, with 12 bases lining up with TRBD1. Germline CDR1 reads SNHLY; CDR2 reads FYNNEI. After removal of 4 bases from V and 7 bases from J, the junction contained 8 bases not matched to a gene. The CDR3 is 16 amino acids. DNA of the CDR3: TGTGCCAGCAGTGCTCCGGGACAGGGGGCCGGGAACATTCAGTACTTC. It codes for CASSAPGQGAGNIQYF. Complete variable domain (other parts from reference TRBV2 and TRBJ2-4): EPEVTQTPSHQVTQMGQEVILRCVPISNHLYFYWYRQILGQKVEFLVSFYNNEISEKSEIFDDQFSVERPDGSNFTLKIRSTKLEDSAMYFCASSAPGQGAGNIQYFGAGTRLSVL.

The J gene is TRBJ2-3, the V gene TRBV7-3; D unclear. With 7 bases removed from V and 5 bases from J, the gap between germline ends came to 13 bases. CDR3 length: 13 amino acids. CDR1 SGHTA and CDR2 FQGTGA come from the germline V gene. CDR3 sequence: CASNSGPQDTQYF. For the CDR3, the DNA is TGTGCCAGCAACTCTGGCCCACAAGATACGCAGTATTTT.

DNA of the CDR3: TGTGCCAGCAGCTTAAGATCAGGGACAGGGGAAGTGGGAAATCAGCCCCAGCATTTT. Translating it yields CASSLRSGTGEVGNQPQHF. The V call is TRBV7-2, the J call TRBJ1-5; 10 bases match TRBD1. The CDR3 length is 19 residues. The V and J ends lost 2 bases and 4 bases, in that order; junction bases with no gene match: 14. Germline V gene lookup returns CDR1 SGHTA and CDR2 FQGNSA. Full variable domain (rest looked up from reference TRBV7-2 and TRBJ1-5): GAGVSQSPSNKVTEKGKDVELRCDPISGHTALYWYRQSLGQGLEFLIYFQGNSAPDKSGLPSDRFSAERTGGSVSTLTIQRTQQEDSAVYLCASSLRSGTGEVGNQPQHFGDGTRLSIL.

The chain employs TRBV4-3 and TRBJ1-3; TRBD1 might be the D (5 bases). Germline lookup yields CDR1 LGHNA and CDR2 YSLEER. This CDR3 is built from 15 residues. With 0 bases removed from V and 7 bases from J, the gap between germline ends came to 13 bases. CDR3 nucleotides: TGCGCCAGCAGCCAAGATCAGGGCGCTCGGAACACCATATATTTT. It encodes CASSQDQGARNTIYF.

The chain uses TRBV7-9 and TRBJ2-7; 7 nucleotides line up with TRBD1. The CDR3 is 13 residues long. Germline CDR1 reads SEHNR; CDR2 reads FQNEAQ (reference sequence). The V gene end was trimmed by 4 bases and the J gene end by 9 bases; junction bases not matched to a gene: 9. The CDR3 sequence: CASSSSDRARQYF. DNA for the CDR3: TGTGCCAGCAGCTCATCCGACAGGGCAAGGCAGTACTTC.

This sequence joins TRBV5-1 and TRBJ1-1; 9 bases map to TRBD1. The CDR3 has 17 amino acids. Germline CDR1 and CDR2: SGHRS and YFSETQ. The V and J ends lost 0 bases and 3 bases, in that order; junction bases with no gene match: 9. As DNA, the CDR3 is TGCGCCAGCAGCTTGGGGTGGGGGACAGGGAGCGACACTGAAGCTTTCTTT. This sequence encodes CASSLGWGTGSDTEAFF.

The chain combines TRBV7-9 with TRBJ2-7, with 8 nucleotides matching TRBD1. V was pared by 2 bases and J by 4 bases, with 4 bases of the junction left unmatched. This CDR3 is 14 amino acids long. Per the germline V gene, CDR1 is SEHNR and CDR2 is FQNEAQ (reference sequence). CDR3 in DNA: TGTGCCAGCAGCTTACAACAGGGGGGTTACGAGCAGTACTTC. Amino acid sequence: CASSLQQGGYEQYF.

The CDR3 here is CASSWTSGGLSEQYF. CDR3 nucleotide sequence: TGTGCCAGCAGCTGGACTAGCGGGGGACTTAGCGAGCAGTACTTC. The chain carries TRBV7-2 and TRBJ2-7; TRBD2 matches at 13 bases. V lost 4 bases and J lost 6; bases outside the gene matches: 6. CDR3 length: 15 amino acids. The germline V gene encodes CDR1 SGHTA and CDR2 FQGNSA.

The chain carries TRBV28 and TRBJ1-5; 8 nucleotides line up with TRBD1. The CDR3 covers 16 residues. Germline CDR1 is MDHEN and CDR2 is SYDVKM. Unmatched junction bases numbered 11, after V lost 6 bases and J lost 4 bases. The CDR3 loop reads CASSKLPTGVNQPQHF. In nucleotides, the CDR3 is TGTGCCAGCAGCAAGCTCCCGACAGGGGTGAATCAGCCCCAGCATTTT.

This chain connects TRBV25-1 to TRBJ2-7; 8 bases match TRBD1. V shed 4 bases, J shed 3 bases, and the junction held 11 bases outside the gene matches. The CDR3 is 16 residues long. The germline V gene encodes CDR1 MGHDK and CDR2 SYGVNS. CDR3 DNA: TGTGCCAGCAGTGCCTCCGGTATCAGGGGGCTCTACGAGCAGTACTTC. Protein sequence: CASSASGIRGLYEQYF.

The V call is TRBV12-5, the J call TRBJ1-5; D may be TRBD1 (5 bases). Germline values: CDR1 LGHNT, CDR2 FRNRAP. Trimming removed 7 bases at V and 4 bases at J, with 11 bases between. This CDR3 has 13 residues. The CDR3 bases are TGTGCTAGTGTTAAACAGGTGAATCAGCCCCAGCATTTT. It encodes CASVKQVNQPQHF.

DNA for the CDR3: TGTGCCATCAGTGATGGGCCCCGTGACAACTATGGCTACACCTTC. Its translation is CAISDGPRDNYGYTF. This sequence joins TRBV10-3 and TRBJ1-2; D gene uncertain. The germline V gene has CDR1 ENHRY and CDR2 SYGVKD. V shed 3 bases and J shed 2 bases, with 13 bases lying between them. This CDR3 is 15 amino acids long.

J is TRBJ1-5 and V is TRBV11-2; TRBD1 is a possible D gene (6 bases). The CDR3 has 15 residues. Trimming removed 1 base from V and 7 bases from J, with 14 bases in between. In germline, CDR1 is SGHAT, CDR2 FQNNGV. CDR3 coding DNA: TGTGCCAGCAGCTTAGGTAGGGCAGGGGCACAGCCCCAGCATTTT. Translation: CASSLGRAGAQPQHF.

The chain links TRBV3-1 (or the pseudogene TRBV3-2) to TRBJ1-2; D unresolved. Germline V gene lookup returns CDR1 LGHDT and CDR2 YNNKEL (reference sequence). V shed 4 bases and J shed 2 bases, with 8 bases lying between them. This CDR3 spans 13 amino acids. Here the CDR3 reads CASSRTENYGYTF. CDR3 bases: TGTGCCAGCAGCCGGACGGAGAACTATGGCTACACCTTC.

The V and J genes are TRBV5-4 and TRBJ2-3, with 12 bases lining up with TRBD2. The CDR3 is 17 residues long. Germline V gene data show CDR1 as SGHNT and CDR2 as YYREEE (reference sequence). After removal of 3 bases from V and 2 bases from J, the junction contained 7 bases not matched to a gene. CDR3 amino acids: CASSSGLAGGNTDTQYF. The CDR3 nucleotides read TGTGCCAGCAGCTCGGGCCTAGCGGGGGGGAACACAGATACGCAGTATTTT.